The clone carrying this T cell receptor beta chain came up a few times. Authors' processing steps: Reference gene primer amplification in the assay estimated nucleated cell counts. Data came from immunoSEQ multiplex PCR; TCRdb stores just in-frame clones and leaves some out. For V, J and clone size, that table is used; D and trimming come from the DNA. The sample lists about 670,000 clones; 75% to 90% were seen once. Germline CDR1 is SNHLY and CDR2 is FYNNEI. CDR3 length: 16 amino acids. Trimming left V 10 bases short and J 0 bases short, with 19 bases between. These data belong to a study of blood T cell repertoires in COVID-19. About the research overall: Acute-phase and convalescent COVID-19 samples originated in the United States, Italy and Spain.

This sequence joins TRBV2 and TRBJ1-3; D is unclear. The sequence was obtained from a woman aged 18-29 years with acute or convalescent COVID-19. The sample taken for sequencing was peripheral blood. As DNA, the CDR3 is TGTGCCACTCAAGGTCTAGCCGAGCTCTCTGGAAACACCATATATTTT. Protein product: CATQGLAELSGNTIYF.